This T cell receptor (beta chain) was recorded in a study of blood T cells in healthy people across ages. For the study at large: Template switching recovered approximately one barcoded beta molecule for every two T cells. Study-wide results and limits: Both naive CD4+ cell counts and diversity were greater in long-lived donors than in aged donors.

A second about 7 to 12 cycle PCR used barcoded and J-beta primers. A single record per CDR3 protein comes from TCRdb applying MiXCR to the 5' RACE reads. The top ten hold more than 6% of the sample, which has about 1,800,000 distinct CDR3 sequences, roughly 27% seen once. In regard to this clonotype: Its antigen is unidentified.

The germline CDR1 and CDR2 sequences are SEHNR and FQNEAQ (reference sequence). V lost 5 bases, J lost 4 bases, and 9 bases stayed unmatched. The CDR3 covers 15 residues. This sequence was found in a woman aged 25 to 39 in good health. The source material was blood. This sequence joins TRBV7-9 and TRBJ1-1; 8 positions match TRBD1. DNA for the CDR3: TGTGCCAGCAGCAAAAGGACAGGGATAAGCACTGAAGCTTTCTTT. Amino acid sequence: CASSKRTGISTEAFF.